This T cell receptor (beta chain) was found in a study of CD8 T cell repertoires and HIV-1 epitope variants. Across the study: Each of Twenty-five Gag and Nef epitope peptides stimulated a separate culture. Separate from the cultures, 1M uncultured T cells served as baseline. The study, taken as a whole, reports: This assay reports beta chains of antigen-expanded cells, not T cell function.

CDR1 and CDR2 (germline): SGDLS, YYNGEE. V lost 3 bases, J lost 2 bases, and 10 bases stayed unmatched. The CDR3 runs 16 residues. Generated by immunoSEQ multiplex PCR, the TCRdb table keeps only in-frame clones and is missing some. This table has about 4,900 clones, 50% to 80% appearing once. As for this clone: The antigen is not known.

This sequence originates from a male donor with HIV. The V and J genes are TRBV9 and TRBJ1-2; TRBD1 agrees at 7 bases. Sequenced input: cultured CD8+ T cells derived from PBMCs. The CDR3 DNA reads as TGTGCCAGCAGCGCGCCCGACAGGGATTGGAACTATGGCTACACCTTC. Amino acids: CASSAPDRDWNYGYTF. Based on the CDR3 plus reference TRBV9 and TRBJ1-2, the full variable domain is DSGVTQTPKHLITATGQRVTLRCSPRSGDLSVYWYQQSLDQGLQFLIQYYNGEERAKGNILERFSAQQFPDLHSELNLSSLELGDSALYFCASSAPDRDWNYGYTFGSGTRLTVV.